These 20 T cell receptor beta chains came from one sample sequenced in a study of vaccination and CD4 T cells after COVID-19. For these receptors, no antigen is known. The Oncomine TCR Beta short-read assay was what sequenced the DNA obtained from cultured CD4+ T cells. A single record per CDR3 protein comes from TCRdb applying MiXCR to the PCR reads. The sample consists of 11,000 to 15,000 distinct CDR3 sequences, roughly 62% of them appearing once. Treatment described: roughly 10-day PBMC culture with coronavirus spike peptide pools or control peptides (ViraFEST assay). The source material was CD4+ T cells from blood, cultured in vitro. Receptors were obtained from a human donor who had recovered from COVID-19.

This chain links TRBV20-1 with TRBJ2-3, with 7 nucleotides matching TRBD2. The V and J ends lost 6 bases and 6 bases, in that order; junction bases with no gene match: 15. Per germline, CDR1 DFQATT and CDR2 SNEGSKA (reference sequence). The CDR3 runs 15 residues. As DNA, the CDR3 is TGCAGTGCCCACGGGGAGCGGGGAGCAGGGGATACGCAGTATTTT. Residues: CSAHGERGAGDTQYF.

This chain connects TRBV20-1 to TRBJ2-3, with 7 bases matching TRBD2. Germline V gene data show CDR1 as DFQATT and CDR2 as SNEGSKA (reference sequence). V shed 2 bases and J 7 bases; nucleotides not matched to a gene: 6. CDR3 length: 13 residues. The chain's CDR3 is CSARQRTRHTQYF. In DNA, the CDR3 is TGCAGTGCTAGACAACGGACTAGACATACGCAGTATTTT.

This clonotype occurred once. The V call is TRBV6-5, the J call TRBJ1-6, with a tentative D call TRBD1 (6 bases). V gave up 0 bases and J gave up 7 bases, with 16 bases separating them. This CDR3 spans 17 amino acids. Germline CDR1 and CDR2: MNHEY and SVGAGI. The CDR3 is CASSYSRRGAQNSPLHF. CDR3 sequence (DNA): TGTGCCAGCAGTTACTCGAGACGGGGGGCGCAAAATTCACCCCTCCACTTT.

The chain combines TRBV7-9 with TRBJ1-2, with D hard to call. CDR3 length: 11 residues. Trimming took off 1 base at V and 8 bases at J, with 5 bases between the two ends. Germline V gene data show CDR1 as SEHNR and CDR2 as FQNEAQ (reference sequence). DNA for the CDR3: TGTGCCAGCAGCTTAGAGTCGGGCTACACCTTC. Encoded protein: CASSLESGYTF.

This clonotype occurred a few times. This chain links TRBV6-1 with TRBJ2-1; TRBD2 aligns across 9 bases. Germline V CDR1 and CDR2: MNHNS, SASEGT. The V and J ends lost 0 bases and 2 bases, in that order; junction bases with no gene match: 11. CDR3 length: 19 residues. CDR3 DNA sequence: TGTGCCAGCAGTGAAGCGCAGGGTAGCGGGAGCGGAACCTACAATGAGCAGTTCTTC. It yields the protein CASSEAQGSGSGTYNEQFF.

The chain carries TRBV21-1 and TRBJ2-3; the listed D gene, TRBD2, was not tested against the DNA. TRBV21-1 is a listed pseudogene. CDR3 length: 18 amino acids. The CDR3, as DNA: TGTGCCAGCAGCCTCGAGACTAGGGGGAGGGAACCCACAGATACGCAGTATTTT. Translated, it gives CASSLETRGREPTDTQYF.

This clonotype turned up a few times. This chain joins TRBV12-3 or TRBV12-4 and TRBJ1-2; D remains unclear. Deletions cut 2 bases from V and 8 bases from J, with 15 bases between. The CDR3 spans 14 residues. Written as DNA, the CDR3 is TGTGCCAGCAGTTTAAGCGGGAGCGGTCGCGGCTACACCTTC. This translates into CASSLSGSGRGYTF.

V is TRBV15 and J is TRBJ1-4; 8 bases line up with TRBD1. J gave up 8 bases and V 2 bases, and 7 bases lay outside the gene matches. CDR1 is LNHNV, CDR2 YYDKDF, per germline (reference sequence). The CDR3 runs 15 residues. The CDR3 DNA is TGTGCCACCAGCAGACCAGGACAGGGTCGGGAAAAACTGTTTTTT. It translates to CATSRPGQGREKLFF.

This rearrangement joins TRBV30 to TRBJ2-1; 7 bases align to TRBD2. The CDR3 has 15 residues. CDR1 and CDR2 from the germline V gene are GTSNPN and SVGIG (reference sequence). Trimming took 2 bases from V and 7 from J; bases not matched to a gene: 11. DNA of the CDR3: TGTGCCTGGAGTCCGGGTCGGGGAGGGCGGAATGAGCAGTTCTTC. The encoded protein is CAWSPGRGGRNEQFF.

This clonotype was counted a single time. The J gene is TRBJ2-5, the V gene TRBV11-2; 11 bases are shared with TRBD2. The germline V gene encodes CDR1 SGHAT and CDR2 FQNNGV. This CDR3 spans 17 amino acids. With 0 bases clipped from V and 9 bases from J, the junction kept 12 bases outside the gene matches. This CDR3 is CASSLDPGGLAASAQYF. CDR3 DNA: TGTGCCAGCAGCTTAGATCCAGGGGGACTAGCGGCTTCCGCCCAGTACTTC. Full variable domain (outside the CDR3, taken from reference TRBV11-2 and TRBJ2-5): EAGVAQSPRYKIIEKRQSVAFWCNPISGHATLYWYQQILGQGPKLLIQFQNNGVVDDSQLPKDRFSAERLKGVDSTLKIQPAKLEDSAVYLCASSLDPGGLAASAQYFGPGTRLLVL.

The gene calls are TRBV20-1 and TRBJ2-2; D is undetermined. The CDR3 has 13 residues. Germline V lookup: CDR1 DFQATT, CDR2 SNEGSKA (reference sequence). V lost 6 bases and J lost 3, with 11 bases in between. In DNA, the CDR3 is TGCAGTGCGCGCCGCGACTACACCGGGGAGCTGTTTTTT. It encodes CSARRDYTGELFF.

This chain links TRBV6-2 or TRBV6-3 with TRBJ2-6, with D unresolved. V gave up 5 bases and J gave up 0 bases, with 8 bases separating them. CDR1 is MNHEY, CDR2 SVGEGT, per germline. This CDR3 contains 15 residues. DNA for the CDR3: TGTGCCAGCAGTCGGACGTCCTCTGGGGCCAACGTCCTGACTTTC. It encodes CASSRTSSGANVLTF.

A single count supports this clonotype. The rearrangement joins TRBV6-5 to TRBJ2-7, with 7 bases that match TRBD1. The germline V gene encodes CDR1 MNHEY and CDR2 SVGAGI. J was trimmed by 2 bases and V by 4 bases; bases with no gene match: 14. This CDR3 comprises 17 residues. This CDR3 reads CASSFPGSRGRPYEQYF. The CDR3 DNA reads TGTGCCAGCAGTTTCCCGGGGTCTAGGGGGCGTCCCTACGAGCAGTACTTC.

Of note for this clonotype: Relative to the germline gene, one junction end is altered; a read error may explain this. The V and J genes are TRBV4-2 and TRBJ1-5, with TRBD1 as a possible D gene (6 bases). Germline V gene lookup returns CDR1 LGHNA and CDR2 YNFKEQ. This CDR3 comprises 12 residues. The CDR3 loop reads CASSFETGPRHF. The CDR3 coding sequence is TGTGCCAGCAGCTTTGAGACAGGTCCCCGGCATTTT.

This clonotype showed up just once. CDR3 bases: TGTGCCAGCAGTTTATTCAGCAATCAGCCCCAGCATTTT. Protein sequence: CASSLFSNQPQHF. This sequence joins TRBV12-3 or TRBV12-4 and TRBJ1-5; the D is unclear. V lost 2 bases and J lost 1, with 3 bases in between. CDR3 length: 13 amino acids.

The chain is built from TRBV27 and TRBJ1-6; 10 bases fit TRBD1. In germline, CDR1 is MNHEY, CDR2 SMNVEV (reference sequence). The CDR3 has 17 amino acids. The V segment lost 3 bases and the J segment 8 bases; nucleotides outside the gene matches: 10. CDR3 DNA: TGTGCCAGCAGTTTGGGCCGGGACAGGGGTTCTCATTCACCCCTCCACTTT. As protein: CASSLGRDRGSHSPLHF.

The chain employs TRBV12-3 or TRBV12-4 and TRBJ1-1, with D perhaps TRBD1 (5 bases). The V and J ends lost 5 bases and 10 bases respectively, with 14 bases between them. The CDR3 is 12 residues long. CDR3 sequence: CASSEGNFGAFF. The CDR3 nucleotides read TGTGCCAGCAGTGAGGGGAATTTCGGAGCTTTCTTT.

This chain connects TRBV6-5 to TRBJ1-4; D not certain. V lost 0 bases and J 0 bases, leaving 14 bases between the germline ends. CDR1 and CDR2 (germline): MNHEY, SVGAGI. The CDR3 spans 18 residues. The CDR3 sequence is CASSYSSVSTSTNEKLFF. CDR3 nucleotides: TGTGCCAGCAGTTACTCGAGTGTCAGCACTTCAACTAATGAAAAACTGTTTTTT.

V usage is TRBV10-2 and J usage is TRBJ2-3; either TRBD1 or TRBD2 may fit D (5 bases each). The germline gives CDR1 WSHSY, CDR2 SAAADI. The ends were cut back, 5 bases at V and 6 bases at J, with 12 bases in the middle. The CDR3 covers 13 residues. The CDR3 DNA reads TGCGCCAGCAGTCTGGGACGCCGGGATACGCAGTATTTT. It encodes CASSLGRRDTQYF.

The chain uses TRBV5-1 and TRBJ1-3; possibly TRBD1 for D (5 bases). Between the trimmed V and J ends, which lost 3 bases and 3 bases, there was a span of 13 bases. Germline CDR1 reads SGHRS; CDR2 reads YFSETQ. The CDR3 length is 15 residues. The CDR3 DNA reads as TGCGCCAGCAGCTGGGGCTCCGGACTTGGAAACACCATATATTTT. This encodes CASSWGSGLGNTIYF.